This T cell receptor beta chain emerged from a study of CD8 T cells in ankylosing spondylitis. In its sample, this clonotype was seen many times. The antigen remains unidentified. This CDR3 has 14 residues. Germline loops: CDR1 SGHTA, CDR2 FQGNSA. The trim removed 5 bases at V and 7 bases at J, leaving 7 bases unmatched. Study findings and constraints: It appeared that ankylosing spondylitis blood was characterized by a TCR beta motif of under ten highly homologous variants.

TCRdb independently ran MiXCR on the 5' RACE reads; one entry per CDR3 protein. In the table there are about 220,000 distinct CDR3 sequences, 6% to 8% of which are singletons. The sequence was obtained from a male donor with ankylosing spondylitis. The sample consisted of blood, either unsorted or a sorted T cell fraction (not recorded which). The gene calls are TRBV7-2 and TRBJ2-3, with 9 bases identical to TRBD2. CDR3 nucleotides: TGTGCCAGCAGCGAGGGACTAGCATTAAATACGCAGTATTTT. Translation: CASSEGLALNTQYF.